The next 18 T cell receptor beta chains were all read from a single sample in a study of cytomegalovirus exposure and HLA in healthy donors. The PCR ran on 60 Vbeta and 13 Jbeta primers. Libraries were prepared by immunoSEQ multiplex PCR; TCRdb keeps only in-frame clonotypes and omits some of them. The sample includes 95,000 to 120,000 clones, 65% to 75% seen only once; the top ten take 4% to 5%. Sequencing used PBMCs. Receptors originate from a woman aged 40 to 49 in good health and CMV-seropositive.

The chain couples TRBV5-1 to TRBJ2-2, with D perhaps matching TRBD2 (6 bases). The CDR3 sequence is 13 residues long. The V and J ends lost 0 bases and 7 bases respectively, with 7 bases between them. Germline V gives CDR1 SGHRS, CDR2 YFSETQ. This chain's CDR3 is CASSLAGDGELFF. The CDR3 DNA reads as TGCGCCAGCAGCTTGGCGGGGGACGGGGAGCTGTTTTTT.

The J gene is TRBJ2-7, the V gene TRBV7-8; weak D call: TRBD2 (5 bases). V was cut by 2 bases and J by 2 bases, with 13 bases left in between. CDR1 and CDR2 (germline): SGHVS, FQNEAQ. The CDR3 is made up of 15 amino acids. CDR3 nucleotides: TGTGCCAGCAGCTTAACTGCAGCGGCTCCCTACGAGCAGTACTTC. Amino acids: CASSLTAAAPYEQYF.

This clone was detected only a few times. The rearrangement links TRBV9 to TRBJ2-1; D ambiguous. Germline CDR1 is SGDLS and CDR2 is YYNGEE. The ends were cut back, 5 bases at V and 1 base at J, with 13 bases in the middle. The CDR3 spans 15 residues. CDR3 DNA sequence: TGTGCCAGCAGTTACGCGGCTACTTCCTACAATGAGCAGTTCTTC. This gives the protein CASSYAATSYNEQFF.

This chain connects TRBV6-5 to TRBJ1-1; 8 bases are shared with TRBD1. The CDR3 consists of 14 residues. The germline CDR1 and CDR2 sequences are MNHEY and SVGAGI. With V trimmed by 2 bases and J by 5 bases, 4 bases remained unmatched. CDR3 sequence (DNA): TGTGCCAGCAGTTACCAGGGGGCGGGTACTGAAGCTTTCTTT. Translating it yields CASSYQGAGTEAFF.

The chain links TRBV25-1 to TRBJ1-2; D unresolved. The V and J ends lost 3 bases and 2 bases respectively, with 13 bases between them. Germline V CDR1 and CDR2: MGHDK, SYGVNS. CDR3 length: 15 residues. CDR3 loop: CASSERTAGNYGYTF. DNA for the CDR3: TGTGCCAGCAGTGAGCGAACCGCGGGGAACTATGGCTACACCTTC.

A note on this clone: The germline gene is not matched at one end of the junction; a read error may be the cause. The chain joins TRBV5-1 to TRBJ2-7; TRBD2 agrees at 8 bases. The CDR3 totals 15 residues. Germline V gene data show CDR1 as SGHRS and CDR2 as YFSETQ. CDR3 sequence (DNA): TGCGCCAGCAGCCCCGGACTAGCTTTCTCCCACGAGCAGTACTTC. Its protein is CASSPGLAFSHEQYF. The variable domain in full, with the rest retrieved from reference TRBV5-1 and TRBJ2-7, is KAGVTQTPRYLIKTRGQQVTLSCSPISGHRSVSWYQQTPGQGLQFLFEYFSETQRNKGNFPGRFSGRQFSNSRSEMNVSTLELGDSALYLCASSPGLAFSHEQYFGPGTRLTVT.

V and J are TRBV7-2 and TRBJ2-2; 9 nucleotides align to TRBD2. The CDR3 runs 15 residues. Germline V gene lookup returns CDR1 SGHTA and CDR2 FQGNSA. Trimming at V came to 4 bases and at J to 4 bases, leaving 4 bases not matched to a gene. The CDR3 DNA sequence: TGTGCCAGCAGCTACTGGACTAGCGTCACCGGGGAGCTGTTTTTT. Protein sequence: CASSYWTSVTGELFF.

The sample holds a few counts of this clone. The CDR3 coding sequence is TGCGCCAGCAGCTTGGAGGGGAACTATGGCTACACCTTC. This translates into CASSLEGNYGYTF. V gene TRBV5-1 combines with J gene TRBJ1-2; a possible D gene is TRBD1 (5 bases). CDR3 size: 13 residues. Trimming pared 0 bases from V and 2 bases from J, leaving 5 bases between. Germline CDR1 is SGHRS and CDR2 is YFSETQ.

This clone was detected a few times. The rearrangement links TRBV11-3 to TRBJ2-2; D is possibly TRBD1 (7 bases). CDR3 length: 15 amino acids. CDR1 and CDR2 from the germline V gene are SGHNT and YENEEA. V lost 5 bases and J lost 4, with 14 bases in between. The CDR3 sequence: CASSPTGRGTGELFF. In DNA form, the CDR3 reads TGTGCCAGCAGCCCGACAGGGCGGGGCACCGGGGAGCTGTTTTTT.

The chain uses TRBV4-1 and TRBJ2-2; D not certain. This CDR3 has 15 residues. Germline-derived CDR1 and CDR2 are MGHRA and YSYEKL. V lost 0 bases, J lost 7 bases, and 12 bases lay in between. The CDR3 protein is CASSQDLEPFGELFF. The CDR3 bases are TGCGCCAGCAGCCAAGATTTGGAGCCTTTCGGGGAGCTGTTTTTT.

This clone was seen just once. The chain couples TRBV12-5 to TRBJ1-2; 7 positions match TRBD1. V was pared by 1 base and J by 3 bases, with 5 bases of the junction left unmatched. The CDR3 is 15 amino acids. CDR1 is LGHNT, CDR2 FRNRAP, per germline. The CDR3 protein is CASGLGSTGDYGYTF. In nucleotides, the CDR3 is TGTGCTAGTGGTTTGGGTTCTACAGGGGACTATGGCTACACCTTC.

This chain links TRBV6-1 with TRBJ2-7, with D possibly being TRBD1 (5 bases). This CDR3 has 14 amino acids. Trimming cost V 7 bases and J 2 bases, with 15 bases left between them. The germline CDR1 and CDR2 sequences are MNHNS and SASEGT. In DNA form, the CDR3 reads TGTGCCAGCATTTGGGGCCCGCCAACCTACGAGCAGTACTTC. This encodes CASIWGPPTYEQYF.

The CDR3 loop is CASRAGSTTYEQYF. CDR3 sequence (DNA): TGCGCCAGCAGGGCGGGGAGCACAACCTACGAGCAGTACTTC. V usage is TRBV5-1 and J usage is TRBJ2-7; a weak D match, TRBD2 (6 bases). The CDR3 contains 14 residues. Deletions cut 5 bases from V and 2 bases from J, with 14 bases between. Germline CDR1 and CDR2: SGHRS and YFSETQ.

The chain recombines TRBV4-1 with TRBJ2-2; 7 bases are shared with TRBD2. Trimming at V came to 8 bases and at J to 3 bases, leaving 6 bases not matched to a gene. Germline CDR1 reads MGHRA; CDR2 reads YSYEKL. The CDR3 is 14 residues long. This CDR3 is CASRGESYTGELFF. For the CDR3, the DNA is TGCGCCAGCCGGGGGGAGAGTTACACCGGGGAGCTGTTTTTT.

Regarding this clone: The junction and the germline gene differ at one end; a read error may be behind it. The V and J genes are TRBV7-7 and TRBJ2-1; 7 bases match TRBD2. The CDR3 is made up of 15 amino acids. Germline-derived CDR1 and CDR2 are SSHAT and FNYEAQ (reference sequence). The CDR3 loop reads CASSFRDYPYNEQFF. The CDR3, as DNA: TGTGCTAGCAGCTTCCGGGACTACCCTTACAATGAGCAGTTCTTC.

This clone was counted once. The rearrangement uses TRBV19 and TRBJ1-6; D not resolved. V lost 8 bases, J lost 4 bases, and 9 bases lay in between. The CDR3 is 13 residues long. From germline, CDR1 is LNHDA and CDR2 SQIVND (reference sequence). The CDR3 sequence: CASHEFYNSPLHF. In DNA, the CDR3 is TGTGCCAGTCACGAGTTTTATAATTCACCCCTCCACTTT.

V gene TRBV7-2 combines with J gene TRBJ1-5; D possibly corresponds to TRBD1 (6 bases). V was pared by 5 bases and J by 5 bases, with 19 bases between. The CDR3 has 16 residues. Germline CDR1 is SGHTA and CDR2 is FQGNSA. The CDR3, as DNA: TGTGCCAGCAGCCACGCAGGTGCAGGGGTTTATCAGCCCCAGCATTTT. Translated, it gives CASSHAGAGVYQPQHF. Variable domain in full (rest from reference TRBV7-2 and TRBJ1-5): GAGVSQSPSNKVTEKGKDVELRCDPISGHTALYWYRQSLGQGLEFLIYFQGNSAPDKSGLPSDRFSAERTGGSVSTLTIQRTQQEDSAVYLCASSHAGAGVYQPQHFGDGTRLSIL.

This rearrangement joins TRBV7-2 to TRBJ2-2, with TRBD2 identical over 7 bases. Trimming removed 1 base from V and 4 bases from J; junction bases left unmatched: 6. Germline loops: CDR1 SGHTA, CDR2 FQGNSA. This CDR3 spans 16 amino acids. CDR3 sequence: CASSLGGGGFTGELFF. Written as DNA, the CDR3 is TGTGCCAGCAGCTTAGGCGGCGGGGGATTCACCGGGGAGCTGTTTTTT.